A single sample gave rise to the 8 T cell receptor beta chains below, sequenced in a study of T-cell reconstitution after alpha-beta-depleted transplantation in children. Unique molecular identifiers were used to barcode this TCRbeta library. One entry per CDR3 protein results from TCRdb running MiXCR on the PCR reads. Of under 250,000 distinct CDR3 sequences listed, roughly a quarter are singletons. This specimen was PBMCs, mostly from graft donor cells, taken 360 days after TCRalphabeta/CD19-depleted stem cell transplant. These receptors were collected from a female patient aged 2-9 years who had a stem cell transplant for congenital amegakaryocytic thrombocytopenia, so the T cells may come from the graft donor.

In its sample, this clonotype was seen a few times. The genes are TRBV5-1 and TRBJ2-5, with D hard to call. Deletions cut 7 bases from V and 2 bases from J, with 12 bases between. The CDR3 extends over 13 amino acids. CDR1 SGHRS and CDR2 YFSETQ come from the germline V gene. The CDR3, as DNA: TGCGCCAGCGTCTCCCCGCTACAAGAGACCCAGTACTTC. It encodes CASVSPLQETQYF.

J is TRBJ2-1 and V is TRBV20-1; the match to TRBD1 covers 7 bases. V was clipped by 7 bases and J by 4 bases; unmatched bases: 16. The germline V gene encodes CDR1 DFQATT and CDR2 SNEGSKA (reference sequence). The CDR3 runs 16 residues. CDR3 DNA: TGCAGTGTCCATCACCTGACAGGGTGGGTGTACAATGAGCAGTTCTTC. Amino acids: CSVHHLTGWVYNEQFF.

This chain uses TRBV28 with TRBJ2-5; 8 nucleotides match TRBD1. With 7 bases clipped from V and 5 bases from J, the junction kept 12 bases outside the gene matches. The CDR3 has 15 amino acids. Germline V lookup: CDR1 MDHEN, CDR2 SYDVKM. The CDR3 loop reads CASTARTGSSETQYF. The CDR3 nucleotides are TGTGCCAGCACCGCGAGGACAGGGTCAAGTGAGACCCAGTACTTC.

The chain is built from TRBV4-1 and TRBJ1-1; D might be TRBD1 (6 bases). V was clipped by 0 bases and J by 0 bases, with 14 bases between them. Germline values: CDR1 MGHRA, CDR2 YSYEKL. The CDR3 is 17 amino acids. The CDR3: CASSQDQWGPMNTEAFF. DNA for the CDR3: TGCGCCAGCAGCCAAGATCAGTGGGGGCCCATGAACACTGAAGCTTTCTTT.

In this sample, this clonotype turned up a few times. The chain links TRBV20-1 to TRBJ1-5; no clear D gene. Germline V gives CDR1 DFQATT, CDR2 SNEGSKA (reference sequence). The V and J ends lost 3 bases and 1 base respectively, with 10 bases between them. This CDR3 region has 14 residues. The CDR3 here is CSASHVQSNQPQHF. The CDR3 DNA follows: TGCAGTGCTAGCCATGTACAGAGCAATCAGCCCCAGCATTTT.

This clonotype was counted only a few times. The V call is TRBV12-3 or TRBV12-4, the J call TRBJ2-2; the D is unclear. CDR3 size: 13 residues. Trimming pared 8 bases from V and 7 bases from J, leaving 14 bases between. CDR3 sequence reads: CASGVLMGGELFF. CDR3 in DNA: TGTGCCAGCGGGGTCCTGATGGGCGGGGAGCTGTTTTTT.

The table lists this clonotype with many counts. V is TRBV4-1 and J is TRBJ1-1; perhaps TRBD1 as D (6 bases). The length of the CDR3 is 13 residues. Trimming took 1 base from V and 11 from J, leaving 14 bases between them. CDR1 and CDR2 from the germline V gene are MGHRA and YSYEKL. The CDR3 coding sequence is TGCGCCAGCAGCCAAGTCGGGGGCCCAGGGGCTTTCTTT. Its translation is CASSQVGGPGAFF.

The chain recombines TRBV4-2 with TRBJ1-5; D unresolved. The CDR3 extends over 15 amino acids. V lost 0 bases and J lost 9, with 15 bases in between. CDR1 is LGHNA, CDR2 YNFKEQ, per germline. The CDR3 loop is CASSQEKRTGSPQHF. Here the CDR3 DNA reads TGTGCCAGCAGCCAAGAGAAGAGGACGGGGTCGCCCCAGCATTTT.